The next 26 T cell receptor beta chains were all read from a single sample in a study of blood T cell repertoires in COVID-19. Assay used: immunoSEQ multiplex PCR; TCRdb lists only in-frame clones, some missing. Here the sample spans under 450,000 clones, roughly four fifths being singletons. The sequenced sample consisted of PBMCs or T cells enriched from blood (not recorded which). The receptors were sampled from a woman between 45 and 65 years old who had recovered from COVID-19.

This rearrangement joins TRBV21-1 to TRBJ1-5; whether TRBD1, the table's D call, matches the DNA was not checked. TRBV21-1 is a pseudogene. This CDR3 comprises 23 residues. The CDR3 bases are TGTGCCAGCAGCAAAGAATGGTGGTGGTTTTATTATACCTCGGCGGAAGGGGGTCAGCCCCAGCATTTT. This gives the protein CASSKEWWWFYYTSAEGGQPQHF.

The table lists this clone with a count of one. V usage is TRBV4-1 and J usage is TRBJ1-2, with unresolved D. The V gene's germline CDR1 is MGHRA and CDR2 YSYEKL. The V and J ends lost 1 base and 4 bases respectively, with 10 bases between them. The CDR3 contains 14 residues. The CDR3 is CASSQGVQFYGYTF. CDR3 nucleotides: TGCGCCAGCAGCCAAGGAGTACAGTTCTATGGCTACACCTTC.

This clone has more than one count but fewer than ten. V usage is TRBV7-2 and J usage is TRBJ2-3; D possibly corresponds to TRBD2 (6 bases). This CDR3 is 15 amino acids long. The germline V gene has CDR1 SGHTA and CDR2 FQGNSA. V was clipped by 1 base and J by 2 bases, with 10 bases between them. The CDR3 is CASSLVGGATDTQYF. CDR3 nucleotide sequence: TGTGCCAGCAGCTTAGTGGGCGGGGCCACAGATACGCAGTATTTT. The full variable domain, its missing parts supplied by reference TRBV7-2 and TRBJ2-3, is GAGVSQSPSNKVTEKGKDVELRCDPISGHTALYWYRQSLGQGLEFLIYFQGNSAPDKSGLPSDRFSAERTGGSVSTLTIQRTQQEDSAVYLCASSLVGGATDTQYFGPGTRLTVL.

This clone has a single count. One junction end does not reproduce the germline sequence, and a read error may be involved. This chain joins TRBV3-1 (or the pseudogene TRBV3-2) and TRBJ2-7, with D perhaps TRBD2 (5 bases). The CDR3 spans 11 residues. CDR1 is LGHDT and CDR2 is YNNKEL in the germline V gene (reference sequence). The CDR3 is CASSQERLGSF. CDR3 sequence (DNA): TGTGCCAGCAGCCAAGAACGGTTAGGGAGTTTC.

The V gene is TRBV7-8, the J gene TRBJ2-1, with 9 bases fitting TRBD1. Looked up from germline, CDR1 is SGHVS and CDR2 is FQNEAQ. The CDR3 extends over 17 amino acids. Trimming took 7 bases from V and 7 from J; bases not matched to a gene: 17. CDR3 DNA: TGTGCCAGCACCCTCCCTGGGGTACAGGGGGCGACGAATGAGCAGTTCTTC. Translated: CASTLPGVQGATNEQFF. Combining the CDR3 with reference TRBV7-8 and TRBJ2-1 gives the whole variable domain GAGVSQSPRYKVAKRGQDVALRCDPISGHVSLFWYQQALGQGPEFLTYFQNEAQLDKSGLPSDRFFAERPEGSVSTLKIQRTQQEDSAVYLCASTLPGVQGATNEQFFGPGTRLTVL.

This clone occurred a few times. This sequence joins TRBV18 and TRBJ2-7; D might be TRBD1 (5 bases). The CDR3 is 15 residues long. CDR1 is KGHSH and CDR2 is LQKENI in the germline V gene. The ends were cut back, 2 bases at V and 6 bases at J, with 17 bases in the middle. The CDR3 DNA follows: TGTGCCAGCTCACCAGCAGGTGGGGCCTCCGGCGAGCAGTACTTC. Translating it yields CASSPAGGASGEQYF.

This clone was counted a few times. The V and J genes are TRBV6-4 and TRBJ1-5; TRBD1 matches at 8 bases. The V and J ends lost 4 bases and 0 bases, in that order; junction bases with no gene match: 8. Per the germline V gene, CDR1 is MRHNA and CDR2 is SNTAGT. The CDR3 consists of 17 residues. The CDR3 protein is CASSVKAGQGSNQPQHF. The CDR3 bases are TGTGCCAGCAGTGTCAAGGCCGGACAGGGTAGCAATCAGCCCCAGCATTTT.

V and J are TRBV14 and TRBJ1-2; D gene unclear. V lost 0 bases and J 5 bases, leaving 7 bases between the germline ends. Germline CDR1 reads SGHDN; CDR2 reads FVKESK. CDR3 size: 13 residues. The CDR3 DNA sequence: TGTGCCAGCAGCCAAGATCCACATTATGGCTACACCTTC. Residues: CASSQDPHYGYTF.

The chain joins TRBV6-4 to TRBJ2-1; 10 bases match TRBD2. The CDR3 is made up of 15 amino acids. V trimming: 5 bases; J trimming: 4 bases; junction bases outside the gene matches: 5. Germline V gene lookup returns CDR1 MRHNA and CDR2 SNTAGT. The CDR3 here is CASSKREGSYNEQFF. The CDR3 coding sequence is TGTGCCAGCAGTAAGCGGGAGGGATCTTACAATGAGCAGTTCTTC.

V gene TRBV29-1 combines with J gene TRBJ2-7, with a weak D call TRBD2 (5 bases). CDR1 SQVTM and CDR2 ANQGSEA come from the germline V gene. Trimming took 7 bases from V and 6 from J, leaving 16 bases between them. This CDR3 spans 12 amino acids. CDR3 DNA sequence: TGCAGCGCCTCGAGGGTGGGGAGCGAGCAGTACTTC. It encodes CSASRVGSEQYF.

CDR3 amino acids: CASSERGAGNTEAFF. The CDR3 region has the DNA TGTGCCAGCAGTGAGCGGGGGGCGGGGAACACTGAAGCTTTCTTT. This rearrangement joins TRBV2 to TRBJ1-1, with D tentatively TRBD1 (6 bases). The CDR3 is 15 residues long. V lost 3 bases, J lost 1 base, and 12 bases lay in between. Germline assignment: CDR1 SNHLY and CDR2 FYNNEI.

The rearrangement joins TRBV18 to TRBJ2-7, with 11 bases lining up with TRBD2. V was clipped by 1 base and J by 7 bases; unmatched bases: 6. This CDR3 contains 15 residues. CDR1 KGHSH and CDR2 LQKENI come from the germline V gene. Written as DNA, the CDR3 is TGTGCCAGCTCACCACTTATAGCGGGAGGGGGAGAGCAGTACTTC. Protein: CASSPLIAGGGEQYF.

The rearrangement uses TRBV28 and TRBJ1-1, with no clear D. The V end lost 3 bases, the J end lost 7 bases, and 9 bases lay between the germline ends. Per the germline V gene, CDR1 is MDHEN and CDR2 is SYDVKM. This CDR3 comprises 12 residues. The CDR3, as DNA: TGTGCCAGCAGTTTCTGGGGAGATGAAGCTTTCTTT. Translating gives CASSFWGDEAFF.

This chain joins TRBV5-1 and TRBJ1-2; TRBD1 agrees at 12 bases. The CDR3 spans 15 residues. The junction had 7 bases not matched to a gene; V was cut back by 4 bases and J by 6 bases. Germline V CDR1 and CDR2: SGHRS, YFSETQ. CDR3 region: CASSRSRDRGHGYTF. The CDR3 DNA sequence: TGCGCCAGCAGCCGTTCCCGGGACAGGGGGCATGGCTACACCTTC.

The rearrangement uses TRBV3-1 (or the pseudogene TRBV3-2) and TRBJ1-1; a possible D gene is TRBD1 (6 bases). Trimming removed 5 bases from V and 1 base from J, with 14 bases in between. Germline CDR1 reads LGHDT; CDR2 reads YNNKEL (reference sequence). This CDR3 is built from 15 residues. In DNA form, the CDR3 reads TGTGCCAGCAGCTCTACGGGGGGCCCGAACACTGAAGCTTTCTTT. It specifies CASSSTGGPNTEAFF.

Comment on this clone: One junction end disagrees with the germline gene, perhaps due to a read error. This chain links TRBV19 with TRBJ2-5; 9 nucleotides align to TRBD1. The CDR3 extends over 14 amino acids. Germline CDR1 reads LNHDA; CDR2 reads SQIVND (reference sequence). CDR3 residues: CASSMGIGQGRRDF. The CDR3 nucleotides read TGTGCCAGTAGTATGGGTATCGGACAGGGGCGCAGGGACTTC.

This chain connects TRBV2 to TRBJ1-2; D unresolved. V was clipped by 9 bases and J by 4 bases, with 12 bases between them. Germline-derived CDR1 and CDR2 are SNHLY and FYNNEI. The CDR3 covers 12 residues. The CDR3: CASKEGGYGYTF. CDR3 DNA: TGTGCCAGTAAGGAGGGAGGCTATGGCTACACCTTC.

The gene calls are TRBV5-1 and TRBJ2-2; D possibly corresponds to TRBD2 (5 bases). The CDR3 runs 16 residues. V was trimmed by 2 bases and J by 5 bases, leaving 16 bases between them. The germline V gene has CDR1 SGHRS and CDR2 YFSETQ. CDR3 sequence reads: CASSFTALGETGELFF. CDR3 bases: TGCGCCAGCAGCTTTACGGCTCTGGGAGAGACCGGGGAGCTGTTTTTT. The full variable domain, with the rest looked up from reference TRBV5-1 and TRBJ2-2, is KAGVTQTPRYLIKTRGQQVTLSCSPISGHRSVSWYQQTPGQGLQFLFEYFSETQRNKGNFPGRFSGRQFSNSRSEMNVSTLELGDSALYLCASSFTALGETGELFFGEGSRLTVL.

V gene TRBV9 combines with J gene TRBJ1-2; 7 positions match TRBD1. In germline, CDR1 is SGDLS, CDR2 YYNGEE. This CDR3 contains 14 residues. V lost 4 bases and J lost 2; bases outside the gene matches: 5. Here the CDR3 DNA reads TGTGCCAGCAGCCCGACAGGGATCAACTATGGCTACACCTTC. This codes for CASSPTGINYGYTF.

The rearrangement joins TRBV10-3 to TRBJ1-2; D is perhaps TRBD1 (6 bases). CDR1 is ENHRY, CDR2 SYGVKD, per germline. Trimming pared 5 bases from V and 2 bases from J, leaving 21 bases between. This CDR3 is 17 amino acids long. For the CDR3, the DNA is TGTGCCATCAGTCAAGGAACCCCGGGACAAAAAAACTATGGCTACACCTTC. This translates into CAISQGTPGQKNYGYTF.

The CDR3 DNA reads TGCGCCAGCACGACTAGCGGGGGGTTCGGGGAGCTGTTTTTT. It encodes CASTTSGGFGELFF. This chain joins TRBV5-1 and TRBJ2-2; TRBD2 matches 13 bases. CDR3 size: 14 residues. The trim removed 6 bases at V and 7 bases at J, leaving 3 bases unmatched. Germline V gene data show CDR1 as SGHRS and CDR2 as YFSETQ. The variable domain in full, with the rest retrieved from reference TRBV5-1 and TRBJ2-2, is KAGVTQTPRYLIKTRGQQVTLSCSPISGHRSVSWYQQTPGQGLQFLFEYFSETQRNKGNFPGRFSGRQFSNSRSEMNVSTLELGDSALYLCASTTSGGFGELFFGEGSRLTVL.

The chain uses TRBV5-4 and TRBJ2-1; 7 bases map to TRBD1. Germline V gene lookup returns CDR1 SGHNT and CDR2 YYREEE (reference sequence). The CDR3 runs to 13 residues. V trimming: 4 bases; J trimming: 10 bases; junction bases outside the gene matches: 8. The CDR3 DNA follows: TGTGCCAGCAGCCCCCCACAGGGGCACGAGCAGTTCTTC. The encoded protein is CASSPPQGHEQFF.

The CDR3 DNA is TGTGCCAGCAGCCAAGAACAGGGGAACACCGGGGAGCTGTTTTTT. This encodes CASSQEQGNTGELFF. V is TRBV4-2 and J is TRBJ2-2, with D perhaps matching TRBD1 (6 bases). Trimming removed 0 bases from V and 1 base from J, with 6 bases in between. Germline loops: CDR1 LGHNA, CDR2 YNFKEQ. The CDR3 is 15 residues long.

This chain uses TRBV3-1 (or the pseudogene TRBV3-2) with TRBJ1-5; D not certain. The germline V gene has CDR1 LGHDT and CDR2 YNNKEL (reference sequence). The V and J ends lost 1 base and 7 bases respectively, with 11 bases between them. This CDR3 is built from 14 residues. CDR3 DNA sequence: TGTGCCAGCAGCCAAGTGGGTGGGCGACAGCCCCAGCATTTT. As protein: CASSQVGGRQPQHF.

The chain uses TRBV7-6 and TRBJ2-5; D is possibly TRBD1 (6 bases). CDR1 is SGHVS, CDR2 FNYEAQ, per germline. This CDR3 has 18 residues. The germline V and J ends were trimmed by 1 base and 7 bases, with 25 bases remaining between them. CDR3 protein: CASSLGLAGVLSQGTQYF. In DNA, the CDR3 is TGTGCCAGCAGCTTAGGGCTCGCAGGGGTGCTATCTCAGGGGACCCAGTACTTC. The full variable domain, its missing parts supplied by reference TRBV7-6 and TRBJ2-5, is GAGVSQSPRYKVTKRGQDVALRCDPISGHVSLYWYRQALGQGPEFLTYFNYEAQQDKSGLPNDRFSAERPEGSISTLTIQRTEQRDSAMYRCASSLGLAGVLSQGTQYFGPGTRLLVL.

The chain links TRBV6-2 or TRBV6-3 to TRBJ2-7, with 7 bases aligning to TRBD1. Losses at the gene ends were 6 bases for V and 5 bases for J; bases not matched to a gene: 4. CDR3 length: 12 amino acids. Germline CDR1 MNHEY, CDR2 SVGEGT. The CDR3 loop reads CASSRTGDEQYF. As DNA, the CDR3 is TGTGCCAGCAGCCGAACAGGGGACGAGCAGTACTTC.